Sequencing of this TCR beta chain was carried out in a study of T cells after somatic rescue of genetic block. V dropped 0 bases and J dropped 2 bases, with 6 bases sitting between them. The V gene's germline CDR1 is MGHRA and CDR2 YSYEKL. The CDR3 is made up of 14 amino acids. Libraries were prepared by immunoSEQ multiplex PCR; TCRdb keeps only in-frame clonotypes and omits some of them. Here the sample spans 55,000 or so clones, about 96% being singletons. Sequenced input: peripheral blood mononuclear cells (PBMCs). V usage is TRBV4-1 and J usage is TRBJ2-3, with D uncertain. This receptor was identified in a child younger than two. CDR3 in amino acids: CASSQEGDTDTQYF. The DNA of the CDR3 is TGCGCCAGCAGCCAAGAGGGTGACACAGATACGCAGTATTTT.